This entry features one TCR beta chain sequence. Its specificity is not known. These data are taken from a study of T cells after yellow fever vaccination. Findings of the study overall: Post-booster repertoires contained most primary-vaccination clones again (around 97% CD4, 85% to 90% CD8).

MiXCR was run by TCRdb on the 5' RACE reads, yielding one entry per CDR3 protein. The sample consists of 300,000 to 350,000 distinct CDR3 sequences, about 4.5% of them appearing once. From germline, CDR1 is SGHKS and CDR2 YYEKEE (reference sequence). V shed 4 bases and J shed 0 bases, with 13 bases lying between them. CDR3 length equals 15 residues. This chain links TRBV5-5 with TRBJ1-2; maybe TRBD1 (5 bases). The TCR sequence derives from a young man who received the YFV17D yellow fever vaccine. The input for sequencing was PBMCs, taken 15 days after the yellow fever booster vaccination. This chain's CDR3 is CASSVSGNANYGYTF. The CDR3 DNA reads as TGTGCCAGCAGCGTATCAGGGAACGCTAACTATGGCTACACCTTC.